Below are 8 T cell receptor beta chains sequenced from a single sample in a study of molecular identifiers for immune sequencing clone quantification (dated by TCRdb to the late 2010s). Library construction relied on PCR. The data were produced on a NextSeq 500. The public reads were quality trimmed at Q25 with fastp and then assembled into clones with MiXCR by TCRdb, keeping productive beta chains. CDR3 protein sequences are deduplicated, and each keeps its most common genes and DNA. Recorded for this sample are hundreds of thousands of distinct CDR3 sequences; roughly 27% of them occurred a single time. The ten biggest clones cover 0.78% of the sample. Sequenced material: naive CD8+ T cells from blood, with Jurkat cell RNA spiked in. This specimen's cell subset or site label, interpreted: FACS-sorted CD8+CD4-CCR7+CD45RA+ naive T cells. The receptors originated from a human donor in good health. Some libraries in this study had Jurkat cell RNA spiked in.

Note on this clonotype: Since a much larger clone is just one base distant, this may be a read error. The chain joins TRBV13 to TRBJ2-7, with a weak D call TRBD2 (6 bases). Trimming pared 0 bases from V and 0 bases from J, leaving 9 bases between. The CDR3 is made up of 15 amino acids. From germline, CDR1 is PRHDT and CDR2 FYEKMQ (reference sequence). The CDR3 reads CASSLGGLLSYEQYF. DNA of the CDR3: TGTGCCAGCAGCTTAGGGGGACTGCTCTCCTACGAGCAGTACTTC.

This clonotype has at least ten counts. The V call is TRBV7-6, the J call TRBJ2-3; 10 positions agree with TRBD2. Germline V gene sequence: CDR1 SGHVS, CDR2 FNYEAQ. The CDR3 contains 17 residues. The V and J ends lost 2 bases and 6 bases, in that order; junction bases with no gene match: 11. CDR3 coding DNA: TGTGCCAGCAGCTTATACGCTAGCGGGGGACCGGGGGATACGCAGTATTTT. Encoded protein: CASSLYASGGPGDTQYF.

A note on this clonotype: It may be a read error: a sequence one base away is much more abundant. This chain links TRBV7-2 with TRBJ2-4; D is tentatively TRBD1 or TRBD2 (7 bases each). Germline values: CDR1 SGHTA, CDR2 FQGNSA. This CDR3 is 15 amino acids long. CDR3 loop: CARSPAGGGWNIQYF. CDR3 nucleotide sequence: TGTGCCCGCAGCCCGGCAGGGGGGGGATGGAACATTCAGTACTTC.

The table lists this clonotype with many counts. This chain joins TRBV19 and TRBJ2-3; TRBD1 aligns across 7 bases. This CDR3 spans 14 amino acids. Germline V CDR1 and CDR2: LNHDA, SQIVND (reference sequence). V shed 3 bases and J 2 bases; nucleotides not matched to a gene: 2. CDR3 amino acids: CASSIDRVTDTQYF. CDR3 bases: TGTGCCAGTAGTATTGACAGGGTCACAGATACGCAGTATTTT. Combining the CDR3 with reference TRBV19 and TRBJ2-3 gives the whole variable domain DGGITQSPKYLFRKEGQNVTLSCEQNLNHDAMYWYRQDPGQGLRLIYYSQIVNDFQKGDIAEGYSVSREKKESFPLTVTSAQKNPTAFYLCASSIDRVTDTQYFGPGTRLTVL.

CDR3 residues: CASSPSGRRTEAFF. CDR3 nucleotide sequence: TGTGCCAGCTCCCCGAGCGGACGCCGCACTGAAGCTTTCTTT. The V gene is TRBV18, the J gene TRBJ1-1; D unresolved. V was pared by 6 bases and J by 4 bases, with 15 bases between. The germline V gene encodes CDR1 KGHSH and CDR2 LQKENI. The CDR3 runs to 14 residues.

This clonotype was seen ten or more times. V is TRBV11-2 and J is TRBJ2-1; D is ambiguous. V was shortened by 0 bases and J by 3 bases, with 12 bases between the two germline ends. This CDR3 spans 16 amino acids. CDR1 and CDR2 (germline): SGHAT, FQNNGV. CDR3 sequence: CASSLDLRQVYNEQFF. The CDR3 DNA reads as TGTGCCAGCAGCTTAGATCTCCGGCAGGTCTACAATGAGCAGTTCTTC. The complete variable domain, with remaining parts taken from reference TRBV11-2 and TRBJ2-1, reads EAGVAQSPRYKIIEKRQSVAFWCNPISGHATLYWYQQILGQGPKLLIQFQNNGVVDDSQLPKDRFSAERLKGVDSTLKIQPAKLEDSAVYLCASSLDLRQVYNEQFFGPGTRLTVL.

This clonotype has just a few counts. This chain connects TRBV19 to TRBJ2-3, with 7 bases lining up with TRBD2. Germline loops: CDR1 LNHDA, CDR2 SQIVND (reference sequence). J gave up 4 bases and V 7 bases, and 5 bases lay outside the gene matches. The CDR3 runs 13 residues. CDR3 in DNA: TGTGCCAGTATCGGCGGGAGTTCAGATACGCAGTATTTT. This encodes CASIGGSSDTQYF.

This chain links TRBV3-1 with TRBJ2-3, with unresolved D. Germline CDR1 LGHDT, CDR2 YNNKEL (reference sequence). The CDR3 is made up of 15 amino acids. V lost 0 bases to trimming and J lost 1 base, with 8 bases between them. CDR3 region: CASSQESLGTDTQYF. In DNA form, the CDR3 reads TGTGCCAGCAGCCAAGAGTCCCTGGGCACAGATACGCAGTATTTT.